The present T cell receptor (beta chain) was sequenced within a study of post-analysis software for immune sequencing data. Study-wide context: Progressive-relapsing, secondary progressive and relapsing-remitting multiple sclerosis were among the disease courses included.

Germline CDR1 KGHSH, CDR2 LQKENI. V shed 10 bases and J shed 2 bases, with 18 bases lying between them. This CDR3 spans 15 amino acids. Study results and caveats: Included in a set of roughly five TRBV segments more frequent in patients than controls were TRBV5-6, TRBV5-1 and TRBV20-1. Significantly decreased normalized Chao1 diversity was recorded for multiple sclerosis patients relative to controls.

Comments on this clonotype: The antigen remains undetermined.

Unique molecular identifiers featured in each of the TCR beta cDNA libraries. T cells numbering roughly 0.95 to 10 million yielded 450,000 to 500,000 cDNA molecules. TCRdb re-called the PCR reads with MiXCR, one entry per CDR3 protein. The sample has 450,000 or so distinct CDR3 sequences; roughly 46% are singletons. The origin of this receptor is a girl under 18 with multiple sclerosis. This chain uses TRBV18 with TRBJ2-1; D might be TRBD1 or TRBD2, each matching 6 bases. The sample comprised blood. CDR3 coding DNA: TGTGCCATCAGCGACAGGAGGACTACCTACAATGAGCAGTTCTTC. It codes for CAISDRRTTYNEQFF.